This T cell receptor (beta chain) originates from a study of blood T cell repertoires in COVID-19. Study details: Acute-phase and convalescent COVID-19 samples originated in the United States, Italy and Spain.

Study processing details: By means of reference gene primer amplification, nucleated cell counts were estimated. Assay used: immunoSEQ multiplex PCR; TCRdb lists only in-frame clones, some missing. V and J calls and clone size are given by that table; D and trimming were obtained from the DNA. This sample has approximately 44,000 clones, with 90% to 95% found just once. Seattle's enrolled individuals joined amid active infection and were then monitored longitudinally. With 4 bases clipped from V and 9 bases from J, the junction kept 5 bases outside the gene matches. Germline V gene lookup returns CDR1 SGHNT and CDR2 YYREEE (reference sequence). The CDR3 is 14 amino acids.

The chain has TRBV5-4 and TRBJ1-6; 9 bases are a match to TRBD1. What was sequenced was peripheral blood. The clonotype was recovered from a man aged 50-60 years with COVID-19, enrolled during active disease. In DNA form, the CDR3 reads TGTGCCAGCAGCATACAGGGGGCCGGTTCACCCCTCCACTTT. This sequence encodes CASSIQGAGSPLHF.